This T cell receptor (beta chain) was identified in a study of blood T cells in healthy people across ages. General study findings and limits: Older age coincided with a roughly linear decline in TCR beta diversity per million T cells.

Together with a sample-barcoded 5' primer, a J-beta primer mix was included in a second PCR lasting about 7 to 12 cycles. Each CDR3 protein gets one entry after TCRdb re-called the 5' RACE reads with MiXCR. The sample yields approximately 600,000 distinct CDR3 sequences, under 70% seen once. Comment on this clonotype: The target antigen is unknown.

The TCR comes from a man between 60 and 75 years old in good health. Sequenced: blood.

CDR3 region: CASSYRDGDYGYTF. For the CDR3, the DNA is TGCGCCAGCAGTTACCGGGATGGTGACTATGGCTACACCTTC. The gene calls are TRBV10-2 and TRBJ1-2; D call uncertain. V was shortened by 5 bases and J by 3 bases, with 13 bases between the two germline ends. Per the germline V gene, CDR1 is WSHSY and CDR2 is SAAADI. The CDR3 sequence is 14 residues long.